This T cell receptor (beta chain) was captured in a study of Ad26.COV2.S vaccination and SARS-CoV-2 variants. Study-wide points: Placebo recipients showed lower spike-specific TCR breadth than vaccinees.

Note on this clone: The antigen remains undetermined.

This CDR3 spans 14 amino acids. Per the germline V gene, CDR1 is SGHTA and CDR2 is FQGTGA. Deletions cut 5 bases from V and 5 bases from J, with 13 bases between. The protocol was immunoSEQ multiplex PCR, while the TCRdb copy is restricted to in-frame clones and leaves out a portion. This sample has 400,000 to 450,000 clones, with 80% to 95% found just once. The sample's treatment: some 19 received Ad26.COV2.S at low or high dose, single or two shots; about five received placebo; per-sample allocation not given. Specimens were obtained on day 63 following the first vaccine or placebo injection. The chain recombines TRBV7-3 with TRBJ2-1; D is unclear. The receptor was isolated from a person aged 18-60 years who received the Ad26.COV2.S COVID-19 vaccine or a placebo. Sequenced here: peripheral blood, sampled in a trial of Ad26.COV2.S vaccine versus placebo. The CDR3 DNA is TGTGCCAGCAGCGTCAACGGGCCCCACAATGAGCAGTTCTTC. It yields the protein CASSVNGPHNEQFF.